This TCR beta chain emerged from a study of cytotoxic CD8 clonotypes in ibrutinib-treated CLL. Per germline, CDR1 SGHTA and CDR2 FQGTGA. J gave up 2 bases and V 4 bases, and 10 bases lay outside the gene matches. This CDR3 spans 19 amino acids. Measured with immunoSEQ multiplex PCR; TCRdb has only the in-frame clones, and not every one. This sample has approximately 200,000 clones, with around three quarters found just once. The chain combines TRBV7-3 with TRBJ2-3, with TRBD2 matching over 15 bases. The sequence was collected from a human donor with chronic lymphocytic leukemia. Sequenced here: PBMCs, sampled after 24 months of ibrutinib treatment. The CDR3 sequence is CASSSGLAGGPGYTDTQYF. DNA of the CDR3: TGTGCCAGCAGCTCCGGACTAGCGGGAGGGCCGGGTTACACAGATACGCAGTATTTT.